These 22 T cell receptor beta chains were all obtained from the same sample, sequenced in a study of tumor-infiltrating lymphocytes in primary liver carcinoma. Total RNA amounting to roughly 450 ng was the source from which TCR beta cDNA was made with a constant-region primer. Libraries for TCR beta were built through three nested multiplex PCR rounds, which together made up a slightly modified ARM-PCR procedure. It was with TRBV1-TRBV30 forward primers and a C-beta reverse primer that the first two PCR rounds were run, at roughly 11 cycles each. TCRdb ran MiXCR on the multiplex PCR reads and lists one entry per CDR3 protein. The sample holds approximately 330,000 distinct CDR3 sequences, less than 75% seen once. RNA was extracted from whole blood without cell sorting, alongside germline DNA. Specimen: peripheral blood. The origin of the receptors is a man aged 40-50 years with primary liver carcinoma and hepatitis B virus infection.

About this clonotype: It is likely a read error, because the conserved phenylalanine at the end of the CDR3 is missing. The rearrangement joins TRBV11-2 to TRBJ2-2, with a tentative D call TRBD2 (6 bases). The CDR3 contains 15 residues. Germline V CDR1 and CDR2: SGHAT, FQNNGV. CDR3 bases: TGTGCCAGCAGCTTCCCGGGAGAACACACCTGGGAGCTGTTTCTT. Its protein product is CASSFPGEHTWELFL.

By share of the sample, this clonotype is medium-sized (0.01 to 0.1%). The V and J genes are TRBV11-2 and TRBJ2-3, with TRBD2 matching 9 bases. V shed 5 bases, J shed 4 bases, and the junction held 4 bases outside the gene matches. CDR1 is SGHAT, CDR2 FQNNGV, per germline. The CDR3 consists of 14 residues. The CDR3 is CASSGSGSPDTQYF. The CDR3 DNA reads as TGTGCCAGCAGCGGTAGCGGGAGCCCAGATACGCAGTATTTT. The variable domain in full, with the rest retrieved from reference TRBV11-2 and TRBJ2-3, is EAGVAQSPRYKIIEKRQSVAFWCNPISGHATLYWYQQILGQGPKLLIQFQNNGVVDDSQLPKDRFSAERLKGVDSTLKIQPAKLEDSAVYLCASSGSGSPDTQYFGPGTRLTVL.

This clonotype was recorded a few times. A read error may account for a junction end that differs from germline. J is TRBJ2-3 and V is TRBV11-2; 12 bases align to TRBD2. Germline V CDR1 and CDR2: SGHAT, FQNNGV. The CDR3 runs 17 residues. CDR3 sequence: CASRPPGLAGFTGTQYF. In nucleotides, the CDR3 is TGTGCCAGTCGCCCTCCTGGACTAGCGGGGTTCACAGGTACGCAGTATTTT.

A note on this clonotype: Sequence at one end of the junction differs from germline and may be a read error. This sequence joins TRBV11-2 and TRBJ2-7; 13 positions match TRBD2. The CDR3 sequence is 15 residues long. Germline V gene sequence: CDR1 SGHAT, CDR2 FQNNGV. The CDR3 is CSSSFGLAGAYEQHF. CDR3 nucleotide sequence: TGTTCCAGCAGCTTCGGACTAGCGGGGGCGTACGAGCAGCACTTC.

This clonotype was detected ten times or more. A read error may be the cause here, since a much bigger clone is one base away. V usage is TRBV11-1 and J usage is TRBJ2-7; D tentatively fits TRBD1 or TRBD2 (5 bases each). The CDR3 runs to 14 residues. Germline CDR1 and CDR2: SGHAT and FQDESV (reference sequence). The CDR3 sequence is CAGSPWGNTYEQYF. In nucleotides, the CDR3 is TGTGCCGGCAGCCCGTGGGGGAACACCTACGAGCAGTACTTC.

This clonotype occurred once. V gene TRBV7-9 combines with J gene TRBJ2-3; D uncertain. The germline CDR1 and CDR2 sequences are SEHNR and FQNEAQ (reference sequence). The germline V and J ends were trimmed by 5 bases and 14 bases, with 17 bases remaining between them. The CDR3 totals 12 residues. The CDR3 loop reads CASSQLTDMRYF. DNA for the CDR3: TGTGCCAGCAGCCAACTCACAGATATGCGGTATTTT.

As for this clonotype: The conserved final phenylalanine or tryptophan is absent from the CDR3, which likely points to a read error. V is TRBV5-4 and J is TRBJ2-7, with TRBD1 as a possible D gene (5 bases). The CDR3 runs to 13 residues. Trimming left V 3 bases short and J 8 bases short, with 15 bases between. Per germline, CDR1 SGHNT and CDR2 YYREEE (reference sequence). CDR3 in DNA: TGTGCCAGCAGCTGGGGCGCCGAGTTCCAGCAGTACCTC. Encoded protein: CASSWGAEFQQYL.

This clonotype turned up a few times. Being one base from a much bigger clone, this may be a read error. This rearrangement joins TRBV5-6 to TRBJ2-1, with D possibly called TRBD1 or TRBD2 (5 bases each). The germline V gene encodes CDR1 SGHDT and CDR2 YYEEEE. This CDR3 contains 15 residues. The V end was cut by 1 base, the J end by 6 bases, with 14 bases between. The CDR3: CASSLPGARPNEQFF. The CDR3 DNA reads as TGTGCCAGCAGCTTGCCCGGGGCTAGACCCAATGAGCAGTTCTTC.

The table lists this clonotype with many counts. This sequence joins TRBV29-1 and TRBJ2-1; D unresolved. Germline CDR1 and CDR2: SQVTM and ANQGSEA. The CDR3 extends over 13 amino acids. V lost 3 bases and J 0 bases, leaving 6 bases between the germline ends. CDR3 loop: CSVDLGSYNEQFF. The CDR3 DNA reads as TGCAGCGTTGATCTTGGCTCCTACAATGAGCAGTTCTTC.

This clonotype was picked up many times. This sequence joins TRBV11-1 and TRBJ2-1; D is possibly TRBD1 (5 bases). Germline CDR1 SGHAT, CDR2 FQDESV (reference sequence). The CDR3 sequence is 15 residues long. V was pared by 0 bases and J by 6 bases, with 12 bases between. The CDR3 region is CASSLAAGLGNEQFF. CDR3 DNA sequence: TGTGCCAGCAGCTTAGCGGCAGGGTTGGGCAATGAGCAGTTCTTC.

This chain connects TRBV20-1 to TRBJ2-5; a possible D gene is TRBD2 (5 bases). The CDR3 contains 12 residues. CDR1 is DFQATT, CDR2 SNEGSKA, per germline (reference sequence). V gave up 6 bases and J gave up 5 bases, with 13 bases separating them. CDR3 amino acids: CSARPLAETQYF. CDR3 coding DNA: TGCAGTGCAAGGCCCTTAGCGGAGACCCAGTACTTC.

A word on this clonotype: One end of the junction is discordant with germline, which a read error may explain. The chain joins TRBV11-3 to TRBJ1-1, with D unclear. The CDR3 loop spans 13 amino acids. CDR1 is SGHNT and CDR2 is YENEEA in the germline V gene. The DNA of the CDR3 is TGTGCCAGCAGCCGATTGAAGGGCACTGAGGCTTTCTTT. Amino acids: CASSRLKGTEAFF.

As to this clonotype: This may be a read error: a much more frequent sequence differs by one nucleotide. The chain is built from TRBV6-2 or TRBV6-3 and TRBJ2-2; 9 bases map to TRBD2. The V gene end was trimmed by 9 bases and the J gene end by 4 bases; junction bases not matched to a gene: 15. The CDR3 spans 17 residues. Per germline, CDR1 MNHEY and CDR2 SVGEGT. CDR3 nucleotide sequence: TGTGCCAGTCGGACTAGCGCGAGAAGCCGTATCACCGGGGAGCTGTTTTTT. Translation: CASRTSARSRITGELFF.

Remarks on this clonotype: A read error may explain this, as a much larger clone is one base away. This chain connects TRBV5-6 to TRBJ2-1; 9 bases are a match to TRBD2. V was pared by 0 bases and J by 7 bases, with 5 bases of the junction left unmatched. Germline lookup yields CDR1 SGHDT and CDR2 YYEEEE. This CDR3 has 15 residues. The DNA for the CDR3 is TGTGCCAGCAGCTTGGGCGGGGGGGCCCGAAATGAGCAGTTCTTC. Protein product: CASSLGGGARNEQFF.

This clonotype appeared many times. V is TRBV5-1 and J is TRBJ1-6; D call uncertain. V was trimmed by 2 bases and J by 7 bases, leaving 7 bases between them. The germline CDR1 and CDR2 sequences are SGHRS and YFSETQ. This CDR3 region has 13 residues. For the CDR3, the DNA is TGCGCCAGCAGCTTCACTGGGAATTCACCCCTCCACTTT. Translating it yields CASSFTGNSPLHF. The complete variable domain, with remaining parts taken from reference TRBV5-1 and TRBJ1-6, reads KAGVTQTPRYLIKTRGQQVTLSCSPISGHRSVSWYQQTPGQGLQFLFEYFSETQRNKGNFPGRFSGRQFSNSRSEMNVSTLELGDSALYLCASSFTGNSPLHFGNGTRLTVT.

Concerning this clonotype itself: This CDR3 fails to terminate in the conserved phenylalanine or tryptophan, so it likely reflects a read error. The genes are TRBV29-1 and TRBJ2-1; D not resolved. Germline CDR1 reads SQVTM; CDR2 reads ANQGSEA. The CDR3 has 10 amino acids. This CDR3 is CIVGNGEQFY. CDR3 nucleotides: TGCATCGTTGGTAACGGGGAGCAGTTCTAC.

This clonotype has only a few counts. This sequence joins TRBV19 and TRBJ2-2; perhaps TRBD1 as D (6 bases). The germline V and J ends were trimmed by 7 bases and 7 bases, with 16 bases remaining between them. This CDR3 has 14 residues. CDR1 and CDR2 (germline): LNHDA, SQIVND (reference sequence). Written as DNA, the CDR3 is TGTGCCAGTAAGGGGGACACCAACTTCGGGGAGCTGTTTTTT. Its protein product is CASKGDTNFGELFF. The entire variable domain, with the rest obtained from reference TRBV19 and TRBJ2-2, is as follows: DGGITQSPKYLFRKEGQNVTLSCEQNLNHDAMYWYRQDPGQGLRLIYYSQIVNDFQKGDIAEGYSVSREKKESFPLTVTSAQKNPTAFYLCASKGDTNFGELFFGEGSRLTVL.

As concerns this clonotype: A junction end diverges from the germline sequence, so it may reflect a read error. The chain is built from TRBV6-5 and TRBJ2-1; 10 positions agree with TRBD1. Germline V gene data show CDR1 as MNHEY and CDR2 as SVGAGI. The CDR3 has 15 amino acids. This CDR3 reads CASNGDRGRGNEQLF. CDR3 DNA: TGTGCCAGCAATGGGGACAGGGGCAGAGGTAATGAGCAGCTCTTC.

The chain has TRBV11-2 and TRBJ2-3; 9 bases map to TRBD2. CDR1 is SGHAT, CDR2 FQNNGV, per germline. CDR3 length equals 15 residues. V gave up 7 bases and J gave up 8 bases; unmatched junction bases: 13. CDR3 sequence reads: CASIHWREGIRTQYF. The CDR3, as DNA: TGTGCCAGCATCCACTGGCGGGAGGGGATCCGTACGCAGTATTTT.

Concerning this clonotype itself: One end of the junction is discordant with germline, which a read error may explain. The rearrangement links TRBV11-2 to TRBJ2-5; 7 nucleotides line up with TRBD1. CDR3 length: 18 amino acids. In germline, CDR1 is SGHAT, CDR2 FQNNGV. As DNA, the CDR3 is TGTGCCAGCACCTTAACGGGGACAGAGGGATCGTGGCAAGAGACCCAGCACTTC. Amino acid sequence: CASTLTGTEGSWQETQHF.

The CDR3 sequence is CTNSLGPGTSYEQYF. In DNA form, the CDR3 reads TGTACCAACAGCTTGGGTCCCGGGACTTCCTACGAGCAGTACTTC. The chain has TRBV13 and TRBJ2-7, with D maybe TRBD2 (6 bases). Germline V CDR1 and CDR2: PRHDT, FYEKMQ (reference sequence). The CDR3 spans 15 residues.

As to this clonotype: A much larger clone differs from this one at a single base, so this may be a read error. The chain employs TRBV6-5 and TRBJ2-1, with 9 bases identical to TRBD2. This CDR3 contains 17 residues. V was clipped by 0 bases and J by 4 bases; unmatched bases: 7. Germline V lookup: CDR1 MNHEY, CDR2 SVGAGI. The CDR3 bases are TGTGCCAGCAGTTACTCGACGCTAGCGGGAACATACAATGAGCAGTTCTTC. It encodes CASSYSTLAGTYNEQFF.